The 29 T cell receptor beta chains given below trace back to one sample, sequenced in a study of T cells after yellow fever vaccination. Using its own MiXCR run on the 5' RACE reads, TCRdb lists one record per CDR3 protein. The data contain fewer than 400,000 distinct CDR3 sequences, over 5% of them singletons. Material: PBMCs, obtained 5 days after the yellow fever booster vaccination. All receptors come from a man aged 25-45 years who received the YFV17D yellow fever vaccine.

This clonotype was found a few times. V is TRBV7-3 and J is TRBJ2-7; 7 nucleotides match TRBD2. The CDR3 has 13 amino acids. Trimming cost V 5 bases and J 5 bases; bases outside gene matches: 6. Per the germline V gene, CDR1 is SGHTA and CDR2 is FQGTGA. The CDR3 DNA reads as TGTGCCAGCAGCCTCGGGGGGACCCACGAGCAGTACTTC. Translation: CASSLGGTHEQYF.

The chain couples TRBV3-1 to TRBJ2-3; D call uncertain. Trimming took 2 bases from V and 5 from J, leaving 14 bases between them. Germline V gene lookup returns CDR1 LGHDT and CDR2 YNNKEL (reference sequence). The CDR3 runs to 15 residues. This CDR3 is CASSQQATSGDTQYF. The CDR3 DNA sequence: TGTGCCAGCAGCCAACAGGCCACGTCGGGAGATACGCAGTATTTT.

This clonotype was observed a few times. CDR3 DNA: TGCAGTGCCAGCAATCCGGGACACCTCAACGTCCTGACTTTC. It translates to CSASNPGHLNVLTF. The gene calls are TRBV20-1 and TRBJ2-6, with a weak D call TRBD1 (6 bases). V was cut by 6 bases and J by 9 bases, with 18 bases left in between. The CDR3 runs to 14 residues. Germline loops: CDR1 DFQATT, CDR2 SNEGSKA (reference sequence).

The table lists this clonotype with a few counts. The chain combines TRBV7-2 with TRBJ2-3; 9 bases are shared with TRBD2. The CDR3 extends over 16 amino acids. V gave up 2 bases and J gave up 7 bases; unmatched junction bases: 10. In germline, CDR1 is SGHTA, CDR2 FQGNSA. The CDR3 DNA reads TGTGCCAGCAGCTTATGGGCGGGAGGGCCGGTATATACGCAGTATTTT. Protein sequence: CASSLWAGGPVYTQYF.

A word on this clonotype: Since a much larger clone is just one base distant, this may be a read error. This chain connects TRBV20-1 to TRBJ2-1; D unclear. The V gene's germline CDR1 is DFQATT and CDR2 SNEGSKA (reference sequence). The CDR3 length is 13 residues. Trimming shortened V by 7 bases and J by 1 base, and 11 bases separated the two germline ends. The CDR3 sequence is CSVRSASYNEQFF. As DNA, the CDR3 is TGCAGTGTAAGGAGTGCGTCCTACAATGAGCAGTTCTTC.

This clonotype occurred many times. This chain connects TRBV6-1 to TRBJ2-1; perhaps D is TRBD1 or TRBD2 (5 bases each). CDR3 length: 14 residues. Germline V gene sequence: CDR1 MNHNS, CDR2 SASEGT. The V gene lost 7 bases and the J gene lost 6 bases, with 16 bases spanning the gap. As DNA, the CDR3 is TGTGCCAGCAACGAGGTGAGGGGCCTCAATGAGCAGTTCTTC. Translation: CASNEVRGLNEQFF.

This clonotype was observed a handful of times. The chain employs TRBV12-3 or TRBV12-4 and TRBJ1-5; TRBD1 is a possible D gene (5 bases). There are 13 residues in the CDR3. Trimming removed 6 bases at V and 5 bases at J, with 11 bases between. In nucleotides, the CDR3 is TGTGCCAGCAGGTCCGGGGGGGATCAGCCCCAGCATTTT. Translated, it gives CASRSGGDQPQHF.

This clonotype was detected many times. V and J are TRBV5-1 and TRBJ1-5, with D possibly TRBD1 on 5 matching bases. The CDR3 loop spans 14 amino acids. Germline V gene data show CDR1 as SGHRS and CDR2 as YFSETQ. V was clipped by 0 bases and J by 3 bases, with 7 bases between them. The CDR3 loop is CASSLGTNNQPQHF. In nucleotides, the CDR3 is TGCGCCAGCAGCTTGGGGACAAACAATCAGCCCCAGCATTTT.

This clonotype was recorded a few times. The CDR3 bases are TGTGCCAGCAGCCCCGGTTGGGCCGACACTGAAGCTTTCTTT. Encoded protein: CASSPGWADTEAFF. The V gene is TRBV3-1, the J gene TRBJ1-1; no clear D gene. The CDR3 consists of 14 residues. Trimming shortened V by 4 bases and J by 3 bases, and 12 bases separated the two germline ends. Per germline, CDR1 LGHDT and CDR2 YNNKEL (reference sequence).

The chain recombines TRBV5-1 with TRBJ2-1; 9 bases agree with TRBD2. V was pared by 3 bases and J by 7 bases, with 11 bases of the junction left unmatched. This CDR3 has 16 residues. In germline, CDR1 is SGHRS, CDR2 YFSETQ. The CDR3, as DNA: TGCGCCAGCAGCTCAGGCCCTAGCGGGACGGGTAATGAGCAGTTCTTC. It is translated as CASSSGPSGTGNEQFF.

This sequence joins TRBV10-3 and TRBJ2-7; no firm D call. There are 14 residues in the CDR3. Between the trimmed V and J ends, which lost 4 bases and 2 bases, there was a span of 12 bases. Germline lookup yields CDR1 ENHRY and CDR2 SYGVKD. The CDR3 sequence: CAISVNSETYEQYF. The CDR3 coding sequence is TGTGCCATCAGTGTAAACAGCGAAACCTACGAGCAGTACTTC.

This clonotype was observed many times. Sequence at one end of the junction differs from germline and may be a read error. The rearrangement links TRBV7-7 to TRBJ2-2; no definite D call. The CDR3 totals 13 residues. Germline lookup yields CDR1 SSHAT and CDR2 FNYEAQ (reference sequence). The chain's CDR3 is CASSLGNTGELFF. As DNA, the CDR3 is TGCGCCAGCAGCTTGGGGAACACCGGGGAGCTGTTTTTT.

Ten or more counts support this clonotype. The rearrangement links TRBV5-1 to TRBJ2-7, with 8 nucleotides matching TRBD1. V lost 3 bases, J lost 3 bases, and 5 bases stayed unmatched. This CDR3 is built from 14 residues. Per germline, CDR1 SGHRS and CDR2 YFSETQ. The CDR3 nucleotides read TGCGCCAGCAGCTACGACAGGGGCTTCTACGAGCAGTACTTC. This codes for CASSYDRGFYEQYF.

In its sample, this clonotype was seen many times. The gene calls are TRBV7-2 and TRBJ2-2; TRBD2 matches at 8 bases. V dropped 5 bases and J dropped 4; count of bases not matched to a gene: 6. Germline assignment: CDR1 SGHTA and CDR2 FQGNSA. The CDR3 has 15 amino acids. CDR3 DNA: TGTGCCAGCAGCCCTCGGGGGGGGGCCACCGGGGAGCTGTTTTTT. Its translation: CASSPRGGATGELFF.

This clonotype was observed at least ten times. The chain couples TRBV2 to TRBJ2-7, with 8 bases that match TRBD2. Germline CDR1 and CDR2: SNHLY and FYNNEI. CDR3 length: 14 amino acids. The V and J ends lost 6 bases and 9 bases, in that order; junction bases with no gene match: 13. CDR3 sequence reads: CASRIAGSLARQYF. In DNA form, the CDR3 reads TGTGCCAGCAGGATAGCGGGGTCCCTTGCACGGCAGTACTTC.

This clonotype was found a few times. The V call is TRBV15, the J call TRBJ2-1, with no clear D. This CDR3 has 14 residues. V was shortened by 1 base and J by 8 bases, with 12 bases between the two germline ends. Germline-derived CDR1 and CDR2 are LNHNV and YYDKDF (reference sequence). The CDR3 spells CATSRVGVSDEQFF. The CDR3 DNA is TGTGCCACCAGCAGAGTTGGGGTTTCCGATGAGCAGTTCTTC.

A few counts support this clonotype. This chain joins TRBV5-6 and TRBJ2-3; 10 bases agree with TRBD1. The V gene end was trimmed by 4 bases and the J gene end by 2 bases; junction bases not matched to a gene: 7. This CDR3 is 16 amino acids long. Germline V lookup: CDR1 SGHDT, CDR2 YYEEEE. The CDR3 region is CASSIPGQGSTDTQYF. The CDR3 DNA sequence: TGTGCCAGCAGCATACCGGGACAGGGGTCCACAGATACGCAGTATTTT. Looking up the rest from reference TRBV5-6 and TRBJ2-3 gives the full variable domain: DAGVTQSPTHLIKTRGQQVTLRCSPKSGHDTVSWYQQALGQGPQFIFQYYEEEERQRGNFPDRFSGHQFPNYSSELNVNALLLGDSALYLCASSIPGQGSTDTQYFGPGTRLTVL.

The chain uses TRBV10-1 and TRBJ2-7; 9 bases align to TRBD2. The CDR3 covers 15 residues. Trimming cost V 6 bases and J 6 bases; bases outside gene matches: 12. Germline loops: CDR1 WNHNN, CDR2 SYGVQD (reference sequence). The CDR3: CASSDLGLAASEQYF. Here the CDR3 DNA reads TGCGCCAGCAGCGACTTGGGACTAGCAGCGTCCGAGCAGTACTTC.

This clonotype was picked up a small number of times. The V call is TRBV5-4, the J call TRBJ2-7; D not certain. Germline V CDR1 and CDR2: SGHNT, YYREEE (reference sequence). V lost 2 bases and J 6 bases, leaving 12 bases between the germline ends. The CDR3 loop spans 13 amino acids. In DNA form, the CDR3 reads TGTGCCAGCAGCTTCCAGGTCGTTTCCGAGCAGTACTTC. This encodes CASSFQVVSEQYF.

This chain connects TRBV28 to TRBJ1-1, with 8 bases lining up with TRBD1. CDR3 length equals 13 residues. Germline assignment: CDR1 MDHEN and CDR2 SYDVKM. The V and J ends lost 4 bases and 10 bases, in that order; junction bases with no gene match: 8. The CDR3 bases are TGTGCCAGCAGTTCCAGGACAGGGTGGCTAGCTTTCTTT. Protein sequence: CASSSRTGWLAFF.

This chain uses TRBV12-3 or TRBV12-4 with TRBJ2-3; 9 bases fit TRBD2. The trim removed 7 bases at V and 0 bases at J, leaving 2 bases unmatched. This CDR3 spans 14 amino acids. CDR3 region: CASTGTSSTDTQYF. DNA for the CDR3: TGTGCCAGCACTGGGACTAGCAGCACAGATACGCAGTATTTT.

This clonotype was detected only a few times. The CDR3 sequence is CASSPLMGPKNIQYF. CDR3 DNA: TGTGCCAGCAGCCCCCTCATGGGTCCGAAAAACATTCAGTACTTC. J is TRBJ2-4 and V is TRBV14, with D hard to call. The germline gives CDR1 SGHDN, CDR2 FVKESK. Trimming stripped 4 bases from V and 4 bases from J, with 14 bases between. The CDR3 contains 15 residues. Supplemented by reference TRBV14 and TRBJ2-4, the full variable domain reads EAGVTQFPSHSVIEKGQTVTLRCDPISGHDNLYWYRRVMGKEIKFLLHFVKESKQDESGMPNNRFLAERTGGTYSTLKVQPAELEDSGVYFCASSPLMGPKNIQYFGAGTRLSVL.

This clonotype was counted ten times or more. The CDR3 loop reads CSARPGTSASYEQYF. DNA of the CDR3: TGCAGTGCTAGACCCGGGACTAGCGCTTCCTACGAGCAGTACTTC. The gene calls are TRBV20-1 and TRBJ2-7; 10 nucleotides match TRBD2. The germline V gene has CDR1 DFQATT and CDR2 SNEGSKA (reference sequence). The trim removed 2 bases at V and 1 base at J, leaving 5 bases unmatched. The CDR3 has 15 amino acids.

The gene calls are TRBV3-1 and TRBJ1-1; D is unclear. Trimming stripped 4 bases from V and 7 bases from J, with 10 bases between. This CDR3 region has 12 residues. The germline V gene encodes CDR1 LGHDT and CDR2 YNNKEL (reference sequence). The CDR3 sequence is CASSLVLGEAFF. Written as DNA, the CDR3 is TGTGCCAGCAGCCTGGTCCTCGGTGAAGCTTTCTTT.

This clonotype was counted ten times or more. This chain connects TRBV10-3 to TRBJ1-1; no firm D call. The CDR3 length is 9 residues. Germline CDR1 is ENHRY and CDR2 is SYGVKD. V shed 6 bases and J shed 4 bases, with 0 bases lying between them. This CDR3 is CAISTEAFF. The CDR3 nucleotides read TGTGCCATCAGCACTGAAGCTTTCTTT.

This clonotype has a handful of counts. The rearrangement links TRBV19 to TRBJ2-6; D ambiguous. Deletions cut 5 bases from V and 0 bases from J, with 11 bases between. Germline-derived CDR1 and CDR2 are LNHDA and SQIVND (reference sequence). The CDR3 sequence is 16 residues long. CDR3 in DNA: TGTGCCAGTAGTTTCGGCCACGCCTCTGGGGCCAACGTCCTGACTTTC. Translation: CASSFGHASGANVLTF.

V is TRBV7-2 and J is TRBJ1-6; no definite D call. Between the trimmed V and J ends, which lost 5 bases and 10 bases, there was a span of 12 bases. The CDR3 has 13 residues. The germline gives CDR1 SGHTA, CDR2 FQGNSA. DNA of the CDR3: TGTGCCAGCAGCATTGGGATTTTGTCACCCCTCCACTTT. Amino acid sequence: CASSIGILSPLHF.

In its sample, this clonotype was seen a few times. The V call is TRBV4-2, the J call TRBJ2-1, with a weak D call TRBD2 (5 bases). The CDR3 contains 15 residues. CDR1 LGHNA and CDR2 YNFKEQ come from the germline V gene. Deletions cut 0 bases from V and 13 bases from J, with 19 bases between. DNA for the CDR3: TGTGCCAGCAGCCAAGATCAAACTGAGGGTGCCCGTCAGTTCTTC. It is translated as CASSQDQTEGARQFF.

The table lists this clonotype with many counts. The CDR3 DNA reads TGTGCCAGCAGCTTAGCCGGGACAGTGAACACAGATACGCAGTATTTT. It encodes CASSLAGTVNTDTQYF. This chain joins TRBV7-8 and TRBJ2-3, with 7 bases identical to TRBD1. Germline V lookup: CDR1 SGHVS, CDR2 FQNEAQ. There are 16 residues in the CDR3. Trimming cost V 0 bases and J 2 bases; bases outside gene matches: 5.